A selection of T cell receptor beta chains follows, all from one sample in a study of blood T cell repertoires in COVID-19. Assay: immunoSEQ multiplex PCR; the TCRdb copy retains only in-frame clones and omits some. The sample includes approximately 91,000 clones, around 72% of them seen just once. Source material: peripheral blood. The receptors stem from a man between 65 and 85 years old with acute or convalescent COVID-19. Each CDR3 is given without its conserved first and last residue. Fields, in order: clone size, J gene, V gene, CDR3 protein. Rows may omit the clone size; those that give it use once, few, many or a size class.

clone_size: few
j_call: TRBJ2-5
v_call: TRBV19
cdr3_aa: ASSISGGREETQY

clone_size: few
j_call: TRBJ2-1
v_call: TRBV5-1
cdr3_aa: ASSFTSGRYNEQF

clone_size: NA
j_call: TRBJ2-1
v_call: TRBV24-1
cdr3_aa: ATSDLTSGDYNEQF

clone_size: NA
j_call: TRBJ1-5
v_call: TRBV30
cdr3_aa: AWRGQNQPQH

clone_size: few
j_call: TRBJ2-5
v_call: TRBV4-1
cdr3_aa: ASSRVAGVNEETQY

clone_size: NA
j_call: TRBJ2-2
v_call: TRBV24-1
cdr3_aa: ATSGPQGLAGVGTGELF

clone_size: NA
j_call: TRBJ1-6
v_call: TRBV4-1
cdr3_aa: ASSQEHREGSPLH

clone_size: NA
j_call: TRBJ2-3
v_call: TRBV5-1
cdr3_aa: ASSLQGQGSGDTQY

clone_size: NA
j_call: TRBJ1-3
v_call: TRBV10-3
cdr3_aa: ATRGDTASGNTIY

clone_size: NA
j_call: TRBJ2-1
v_call: TRBV24-1
cdr3_aa: ATSDSGQGARNEQF

clone_size: NA
j_call: TRBJ1-1
v_call: TRBV20-1
cdr3_aa: SASQSHTEAF

clone_size: NA
j_call: TRBJ1-2
v_call: TRBV19
cdr3_aa: ASRLTGEDGYT

clone_size: NA
j_call: TRBJ2-7
v_call: TRBV2
cdr3_aa: ASNGGFFYEQY

clone_size: NA
j_call: TRBJ2-1
v_call: TRBV28
cdr3_aa: ASSLWSNEQF

clone_size: NA
j_call: TRBJ2-3
v_call: TRBV10-3
cdr3_aa: AISESSSGSWADTQY

clone_size: NA
j_call: TRBJ2-2
v_call: TRBV29-1
cdr3_aa: SVIASGKNTGELF

clone_size: NA
j_call: TRBJ2-5
v_call: TRBV28
cdr3_aa: ASSLVPSTSETQY

clone_size: NA
j_call: TRBJ1-2
v_call: TRBV20-1
cdr3_aa: SASSSATGDGYT

clone_size: NA
j_call: TRBJ2-2
v_call: TRBV11-3
cdr3_aa: ASSLSTGATGELF

clone_size: NA
j_call: TRBJ2-5
v_call: TRBV5-6
cdr3_aa: ASSFTGTQETQY

clone_size: NA
j_call: TRBJ2-2
v_call: TRBV7-9
cdr3_aa: ASSLAWRRGRGYTGELF

clone_size: NA
j_call: TRBJ1-1
v_call: TRBV6-2/TRBV6-3
cdr3_aa: ASSPYDRGRDNTEAF

clone_size: many
j_call: TRBJ2-1
v_call: TRBV27
cdr3_aa: ASSLIGRAFYNEQF

clone_size: few
j_call: TRBJ1-2
v_call: TRBV25-1
cdr3_aa: ASSGLGQSYGYT

clone_size: NA
j_call: TRBJ2-7
v_call: TRBV4-2
cdr3_aa: ASSQVTSGRWGEQY

clone_size: NA
j_call: TRBJ2-7
v_call: TRBV27
cdr3_aa: ASSQQGSYEQY

clone_size: NA
j_call: TRBJ1-4
v_call: TRBV6-1
cdr3_aa: ASSEERGEKLF

clone_size: few
j_call: TRBJ1-6
v_call: TRBV6-5
cdr3_aa: ASSYIHRDLNSPLH

clone_size: NA
j_call: TRBJ2-3
v_call: TRBV27
cdr3_aa: ASSGLLTDTQY

clone_size: NA
j_call: TRBJ1-1
v_call: TRBV19
cdr3_aa: ASTISGGRTEAF

clone_size: NA
j_call: TRBJ2-7
v_call: TRBV6-5
cdr3_aa: ASRSGQHYEQY

clone_size: once
j_call: TRBJ2-3
v_call: TRBV7-2
cdr3_aa: ASSFLRLAGTLNTQY

clone_size: NA
j_call: TRBJ2-5
v_call: TRBV10-1
cdr3_aa: ATQRGTGQVYQETQY

clone_size: NA
j_call: TRBJ2-7
v_call: TRBV27
cdr3_aa: ASSLGLAGYEQY

clone_size: NA
j_call: TRBJ1-1
v_call: TRBV10-3
cdr3_aa: AIRLRENTEAF

clone_size: few
j_call: TRBJ1-6
v_call: TRBV19
cdr3_aa: ASRPGSGDSPLH